This TCR beta chain was found in a study of Graves' ophthalmopathy and Graves' hyperthyroidism. Uncontrolled infections, other autoimmune diseases, pregnancy or lactation barred patients from enrollment. At least ten counts were recorded for this clonotype. The CDR3 sequence is 16 residues long. Germline CDR1 reads SGHTA; CDR2 reads FQGNSA. With V trimmed by 4 bases and J by 4 bases, 5 bases remained unmatched. As the template, RNA transcripts were used to amplify TCR beta CDR3 regions. The library came from an HTBI-primed first-round RT-PCR and a second-round multiplex PCR. TCRdb re-called the multiplex PCR reads with MiXCR, one entry per CDR3 protein. The sample carries over 450,000 distinct CDR3 sequences, roughly 14% recorded once.

This clonotype was obtained from a woman in her thirties with Graves' ophthalmopathy. Sequenced: blood. The chain is built from TRBV7-2 and TRBJ2-5; TRBD2 agrees at 14 bases. This CDR3 reads CASSSRLAGGGETQYF. CDR3 in DNA: TGTGCCAGCAGCTCGCGACTAGCGGGAGGGGGAGAGACCCAGTACTTC.